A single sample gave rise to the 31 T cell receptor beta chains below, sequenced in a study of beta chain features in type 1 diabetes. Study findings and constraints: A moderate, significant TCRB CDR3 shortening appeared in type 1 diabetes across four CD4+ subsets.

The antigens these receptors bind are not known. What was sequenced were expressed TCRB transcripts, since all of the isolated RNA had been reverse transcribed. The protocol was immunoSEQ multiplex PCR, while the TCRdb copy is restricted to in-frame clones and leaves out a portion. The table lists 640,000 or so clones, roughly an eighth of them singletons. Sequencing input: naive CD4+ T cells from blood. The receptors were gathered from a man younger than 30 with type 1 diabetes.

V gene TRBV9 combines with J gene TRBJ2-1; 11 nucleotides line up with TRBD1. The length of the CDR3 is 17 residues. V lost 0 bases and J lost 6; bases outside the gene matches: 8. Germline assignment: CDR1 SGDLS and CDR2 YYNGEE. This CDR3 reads CASSVAGQGAWFNEQFF. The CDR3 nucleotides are TGTGCCAGCAGCGTAGCTGGACAGGGGGCTTGGTTCAATGAGCAGTTCTTC.

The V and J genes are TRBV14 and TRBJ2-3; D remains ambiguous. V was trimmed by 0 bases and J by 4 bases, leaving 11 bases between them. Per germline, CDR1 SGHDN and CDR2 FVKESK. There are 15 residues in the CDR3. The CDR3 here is CASSQESSGADTQYF. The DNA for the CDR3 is TGTGCCAGCAGCCAAGAGTCTAGTGGGGCAGATACGCAGTATTTT.

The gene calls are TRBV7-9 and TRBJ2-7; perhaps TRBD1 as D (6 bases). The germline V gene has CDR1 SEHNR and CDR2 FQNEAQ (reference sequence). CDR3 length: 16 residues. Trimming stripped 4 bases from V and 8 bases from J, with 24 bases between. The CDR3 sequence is CASSSYTGAIRGKQYF. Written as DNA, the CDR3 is TGTGCCAGCAGCTCCTATACAGGCGCCATAAGGGGGAAGCAGTACTTC. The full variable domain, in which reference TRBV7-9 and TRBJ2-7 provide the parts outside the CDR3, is DTGVSQNPRHKITKRGQNVTFRCDPISEHNRLYWYRQTLGQGPEFLTYFQNEAQLEKSRLLSDRFSAERPKGSFSTLEIQRTEQGDSAMYLCASSSYTGAIRGKQYFGPGTRLTVT.

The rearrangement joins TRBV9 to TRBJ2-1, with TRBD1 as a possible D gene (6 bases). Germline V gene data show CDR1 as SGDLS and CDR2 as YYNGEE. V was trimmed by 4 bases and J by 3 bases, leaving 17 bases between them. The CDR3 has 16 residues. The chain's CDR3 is CASSRPGAVIYNEQFF. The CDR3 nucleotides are TGTGCCAGCAGCCGACCAGGGGCAGTCATCTACAATGAGCAGTTCTTC.

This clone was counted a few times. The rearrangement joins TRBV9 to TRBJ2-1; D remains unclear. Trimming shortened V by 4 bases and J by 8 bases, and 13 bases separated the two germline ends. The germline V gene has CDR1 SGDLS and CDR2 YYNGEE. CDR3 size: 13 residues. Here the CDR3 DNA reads TGTGCCAGCAGCACCAGCCCCCATGATGAGCAGTTCTTC. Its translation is CASSTSPHDEQFF.

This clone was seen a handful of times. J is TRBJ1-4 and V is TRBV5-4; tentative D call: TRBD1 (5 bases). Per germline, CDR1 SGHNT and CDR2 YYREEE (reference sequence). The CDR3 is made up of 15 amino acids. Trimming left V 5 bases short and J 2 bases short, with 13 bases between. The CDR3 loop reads CASRPGPGTNEKLFF. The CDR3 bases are TGTGCCAGCAGGCCAGGGCCGGGGACTAATGAAAAACTGTTTTTT.

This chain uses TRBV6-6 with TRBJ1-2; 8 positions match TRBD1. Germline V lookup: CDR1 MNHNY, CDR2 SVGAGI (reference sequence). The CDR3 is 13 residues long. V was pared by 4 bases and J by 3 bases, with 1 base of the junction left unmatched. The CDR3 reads CASSSDRDYGYTF. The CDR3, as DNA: TGTGCCAGCAGTTCGGACAGGGACTATGGCTACACCTTC.

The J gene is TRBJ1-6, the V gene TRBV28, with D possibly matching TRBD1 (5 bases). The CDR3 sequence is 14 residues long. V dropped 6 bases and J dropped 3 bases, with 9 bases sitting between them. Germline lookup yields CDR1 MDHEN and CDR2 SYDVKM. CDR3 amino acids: CASSSGGYNSPLHF. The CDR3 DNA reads TGTGCCAGCAGCTCCGGGGGCTATAATTCACCCCTCCACTTT.

The CDR3 sequence is CASSDRVRGTEAFF. In DNA, the CDR3 is TGTGCCAGCAGTGACCGAGTAAGGGGCACTGAAGCTTTCTTT. This chain links TRBV2 with TRBJ1-1; possibly TRBD1 for D (5 bases). The CDR3 totals 14 residues. From germline, CDR1 is SNHLY and CDR2 FYNNEI. Trimming pared 3 bases from V and 4 bases from J, leaving 12 bases between.

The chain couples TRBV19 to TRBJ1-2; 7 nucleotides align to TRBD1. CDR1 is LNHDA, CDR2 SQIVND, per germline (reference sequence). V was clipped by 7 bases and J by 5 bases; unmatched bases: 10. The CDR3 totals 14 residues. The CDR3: CASNPGGNGYGYTF. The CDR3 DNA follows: TGTGCCAGTAACCCAGGGGGAAATGGATATGGCTACACCTTC. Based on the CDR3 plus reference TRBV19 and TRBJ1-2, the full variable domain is DGGITQSPKYLFRKEGQNVTLSCEQNLNHDAMYWYRQDPGQGLRLIYYSQIVNDFQKGDIAEGYSVSREKKESFPLTVTSAQKNPTAFYLCASNPGGNGYGYTFGSGTRLTVV.

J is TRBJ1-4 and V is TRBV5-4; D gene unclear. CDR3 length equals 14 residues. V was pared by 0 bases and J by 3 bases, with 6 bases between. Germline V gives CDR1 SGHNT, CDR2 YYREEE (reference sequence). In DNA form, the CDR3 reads TGTGCCAGCAGCTTGGAACGTTCTAATGAAAAACTGTTTTTT. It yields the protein CASSLERSNEKLFF.

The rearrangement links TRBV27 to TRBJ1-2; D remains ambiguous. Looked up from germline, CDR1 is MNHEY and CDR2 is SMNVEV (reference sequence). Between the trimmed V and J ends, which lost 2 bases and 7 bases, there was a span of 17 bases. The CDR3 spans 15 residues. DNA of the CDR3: TGTGCCAGCAGTTTAGCGGCGGAACGGGCAGCTGGCTACACCTTC. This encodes CASSLAAERAAGYTF.

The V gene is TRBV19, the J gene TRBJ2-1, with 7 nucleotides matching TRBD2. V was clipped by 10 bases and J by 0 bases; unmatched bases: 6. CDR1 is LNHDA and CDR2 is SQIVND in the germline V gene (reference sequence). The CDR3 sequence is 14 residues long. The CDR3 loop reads CATSGRSSYNEQFF. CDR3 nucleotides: TGTGCCACTAGCGGCAGGAGCTCCTACAATGAGCAGTTCTTC.

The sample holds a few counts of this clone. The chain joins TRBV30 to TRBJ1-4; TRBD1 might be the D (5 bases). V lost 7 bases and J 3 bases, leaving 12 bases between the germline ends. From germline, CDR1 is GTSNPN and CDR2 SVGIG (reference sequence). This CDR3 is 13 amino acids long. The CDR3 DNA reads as TGTGCCTCGCCGCAGGGATCTAATGAAAAACTGTTTTTT. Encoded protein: CASPQGSNEKLFF.

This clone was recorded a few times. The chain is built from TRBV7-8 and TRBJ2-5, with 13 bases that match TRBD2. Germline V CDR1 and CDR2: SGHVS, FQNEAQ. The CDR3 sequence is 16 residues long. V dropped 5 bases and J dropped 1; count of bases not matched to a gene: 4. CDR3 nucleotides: TGTGCCAGCAGCCTTGGGACTAGCGGGGCCCAAGAGACCCAGTACTTC. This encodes CASSLGTSGAQETQYF.

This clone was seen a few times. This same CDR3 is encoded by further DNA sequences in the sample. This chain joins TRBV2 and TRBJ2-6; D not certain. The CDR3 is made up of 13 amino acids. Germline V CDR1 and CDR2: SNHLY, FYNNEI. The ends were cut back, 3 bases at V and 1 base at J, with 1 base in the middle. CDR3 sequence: CASSDSGANVLTF. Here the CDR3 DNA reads TGTGCCAGCAGTGATTCTGGGGCCAACGTCCTGACTTTC.

This CDR3 reads CASSSLGGGTDTQYF. The CDR3 coding sequence is TGTGCCAGCAGTTCCCTTGGCGGGGGCACAGATACGCAGTATTTT. The rearrangement links TRBV28 to TRBJ2-3, with D tentatively TRBD2 (6 bases). The CDR3 has 15 residues. Deletions cut 4 bases from V and 1 base from J, with 12 bases between. In germline, CDR1 is MDHEN, CDR2 SYDVKM.

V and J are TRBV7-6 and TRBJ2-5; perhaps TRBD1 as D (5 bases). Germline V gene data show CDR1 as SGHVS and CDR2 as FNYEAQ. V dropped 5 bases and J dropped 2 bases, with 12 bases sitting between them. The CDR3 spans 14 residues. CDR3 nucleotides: TGTGCCAGCAGCCTCACTTCAGGGCAAGAGACCCAGTACTTC. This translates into CASSLTSGQETQYF. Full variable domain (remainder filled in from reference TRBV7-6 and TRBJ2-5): GAGVSQSPRYKVTKRGQDVALRCDPISGHVSLYWYRQALGQGPEFLTYFNYEAQQDKSGLPNDRFSAERPEGSISTLTIQRTEQRDSAMYRCASSLTSGQETQYFGPGTRLLVL.

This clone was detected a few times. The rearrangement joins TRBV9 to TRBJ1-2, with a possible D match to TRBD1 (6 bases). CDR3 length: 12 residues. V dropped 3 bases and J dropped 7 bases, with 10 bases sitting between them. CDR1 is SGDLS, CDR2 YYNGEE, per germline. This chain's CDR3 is CASSADSSGYTF. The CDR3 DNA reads TGTGCCAGCAGCGCGGACAGCTCTGGCTACACCTTC. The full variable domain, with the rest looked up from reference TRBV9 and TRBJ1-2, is DSGVTQTPKHLITATGQRVTLRCSPRSGDLSVYWYQQSLDQGLQFLIQYYNGEERAKGNILERFSAQQFPDLHSELNLSSLELGDSALYFCASSADSSGYTFGSGTRLTVV.

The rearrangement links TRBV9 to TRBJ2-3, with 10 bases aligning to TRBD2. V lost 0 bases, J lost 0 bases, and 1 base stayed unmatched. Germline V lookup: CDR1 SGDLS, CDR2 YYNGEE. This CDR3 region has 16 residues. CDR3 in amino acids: CASSVETSGSTDTQYF. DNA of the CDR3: TGTGCCAGCAGCGTAGAGACTAGCGGGAGCACAGATACGCAGTATTTT.

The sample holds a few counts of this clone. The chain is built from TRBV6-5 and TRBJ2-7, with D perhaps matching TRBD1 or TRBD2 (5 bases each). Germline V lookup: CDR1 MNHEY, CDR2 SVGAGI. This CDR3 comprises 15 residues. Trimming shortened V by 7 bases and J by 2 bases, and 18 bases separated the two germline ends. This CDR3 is CASTSRDGATYEQYF. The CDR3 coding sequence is TGTGCCAGCACCTCACGGGACGGAGCTACCTACGAGCAGTACTTC.

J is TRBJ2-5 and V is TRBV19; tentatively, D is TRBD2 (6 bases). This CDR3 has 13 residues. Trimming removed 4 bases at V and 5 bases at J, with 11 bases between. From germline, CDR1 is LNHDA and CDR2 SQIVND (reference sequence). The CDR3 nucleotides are TGTGCCAGTAGTACCGGGACTCGTGAGACCCAGTACTTC. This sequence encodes CASSTGTRETQYF.

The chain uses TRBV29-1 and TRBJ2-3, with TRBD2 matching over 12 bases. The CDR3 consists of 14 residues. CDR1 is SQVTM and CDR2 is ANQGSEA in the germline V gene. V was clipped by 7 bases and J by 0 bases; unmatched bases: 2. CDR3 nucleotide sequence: TGCAGCGCTGGACTAGCGGGGAGCACAGATACGCAGTATTTT. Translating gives CSAGLAGSTDTQYF.

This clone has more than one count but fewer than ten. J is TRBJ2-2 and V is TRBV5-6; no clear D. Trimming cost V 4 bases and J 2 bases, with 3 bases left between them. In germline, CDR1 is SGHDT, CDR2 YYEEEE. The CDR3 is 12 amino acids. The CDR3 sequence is CASSQNTGELFF. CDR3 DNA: TGTGCCAGCAGCCAAAACACCGGGGAGCTGTTTTTT.

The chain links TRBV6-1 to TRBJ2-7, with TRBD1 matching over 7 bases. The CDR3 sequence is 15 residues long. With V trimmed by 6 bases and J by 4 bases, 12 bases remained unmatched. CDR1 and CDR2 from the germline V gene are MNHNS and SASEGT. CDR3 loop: CASRIIKGARYEQYF. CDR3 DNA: TGTGCCAGCAGGATCATCAAGGGGGCTCGGTACGAGCAGTACTTC.

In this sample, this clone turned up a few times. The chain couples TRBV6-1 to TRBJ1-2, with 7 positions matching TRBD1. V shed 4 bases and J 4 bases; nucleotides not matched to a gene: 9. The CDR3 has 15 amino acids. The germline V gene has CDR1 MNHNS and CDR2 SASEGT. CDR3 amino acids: CASSAPTGRSYGYTF. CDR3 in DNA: TGTGCCAGCAGTGCTCCGACAGGGCGGAGCTATGGCTACACCTTC.

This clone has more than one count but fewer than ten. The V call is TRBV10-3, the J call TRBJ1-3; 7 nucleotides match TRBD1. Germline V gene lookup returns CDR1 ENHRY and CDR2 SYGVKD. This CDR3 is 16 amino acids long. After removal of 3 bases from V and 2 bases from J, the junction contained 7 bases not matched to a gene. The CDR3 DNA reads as TGTGCCATCAGTGACCACAGGGGTGGAACTGGAAACACCATATATTTT. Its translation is CAISDHRGGTGNTIYF.

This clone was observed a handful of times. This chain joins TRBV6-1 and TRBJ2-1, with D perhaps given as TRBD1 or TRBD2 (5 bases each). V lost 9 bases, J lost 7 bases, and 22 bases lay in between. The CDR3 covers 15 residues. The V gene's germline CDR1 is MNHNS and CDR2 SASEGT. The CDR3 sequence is CASHRGADQRNEQFF. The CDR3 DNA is TGTGCCAGTCACCGAGGGGCAGACCAGCGGAATGAGCAGTTCTTC.

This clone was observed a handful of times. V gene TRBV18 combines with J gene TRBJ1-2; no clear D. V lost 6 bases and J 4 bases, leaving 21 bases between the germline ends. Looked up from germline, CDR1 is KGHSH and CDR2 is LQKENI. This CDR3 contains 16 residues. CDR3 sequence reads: CASSLSDRALGYGYTF. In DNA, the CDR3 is TGTGCCAGCTCCCTTTCCGATCGGGCTTTGGGCTATGGCTACACCTTC.

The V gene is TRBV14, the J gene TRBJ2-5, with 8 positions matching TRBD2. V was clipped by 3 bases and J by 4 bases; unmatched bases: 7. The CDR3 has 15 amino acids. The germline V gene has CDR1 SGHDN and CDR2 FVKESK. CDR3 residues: CASSQGKRGLETQYF. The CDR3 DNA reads TGTGCCAGCAGCCAGGGAAAGCGGGGGCTAGAGACCCAGTACTTC.

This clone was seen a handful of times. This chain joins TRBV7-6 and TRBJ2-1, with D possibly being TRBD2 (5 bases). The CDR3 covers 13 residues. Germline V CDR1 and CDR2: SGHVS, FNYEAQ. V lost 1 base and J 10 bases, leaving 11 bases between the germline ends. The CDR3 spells CASSLDPSGEQFF. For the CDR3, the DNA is TGTGCCAGCAGCTTAGACCCCTCGGGGGAGCAGTTCTTC.